This T cell receptor (beta chain) was identified during a study of tumor and adjacent non-tumor tissue in lung cancer. TCRbeta libraries were built with three rounds of nested PCR, modified from ARM-PCR. Using its own MiXCR run on the multiplex PCR reads, TCRdb lists one record per CDR3 protein. Of around 140,000 distinct CDR3 sequences in the sample, 60% to 70% were seen once. The CDR3 totals 16 residues. Trimming cost V 9 bases and J 6 bases; bases outside gene matches: 14. Germline V lookup: CDR1 MNHEY, CDR2 SVGAGI. This sample's RNA came from whole unsorted tissue. Sequencing used lung tumor tissue. The sequence came from a man between 60 and 75 years old with small cell lung cancer. The chain is built from TRBV6-5 and TRBJ2-1, with 10 bases matching TRBD2. CDR3 nucleotides: TGTGCCAGGAGCTCCGCCCTAGCGGGAGTTTCCAATGAGCAGTTCTTC. It encodes CARSSALAGVSNEQFF.